This note documents a single T cell receptor beta chain sequence. Its antigen is currently unknown. The protocol was immunoSEQ multiplex PCR, while the TCRdb copy is restricted to in-frame clones and leaves out a portion. The sample includes about 120,000 clones, 85% to 95% of them seen just once. Looked up from germline, CDR1 is SGHRS and CDR2 is YFSETQ. The CDR3 runs to 11 residues. V was trimmed by 2 bases and J by 6 bases, leaving 5 bases between them. The data were taken from a study of T cell responses to AZD1222 COVID-19 vaccine. General study results and limits: Increased Spike-specific TCR breadth and depth were observed after two AZD1222 doses.

V gene TRBV5-1 combines with J gene TRBJ1-1; no reliable D call. The sample in question was peripheral blood, obtained on day 0 of AZD1222 vaccination. This sequence originates from an adult in good health. Written as DNA, the CDR3 is TGCGCCAGCAGCTTCGATTCTGAAGCTTTCTTT. Translation gives CASSFDSEAFF.